These T cell receptor beta chains were read from a single sample in a study of response to subunit inactivated influenza vaccine. TCRdb redid the calling of the RT-PCR reads with MiXCR, one entry per CDR3 protein. The sample contains 500,000 to 750,000 distinct CDR3 sequences, 14% of which appear only once. Sequencing was performed on PBMCs from blood, taken about 13 days after vaccination. The receptors were gathered from a man in his forties or fifties who received an inactivated influenza vaccine. Both conserved end residues are part of each CDR3. A D gene is named only where the DNA matches it firmly. Where a row states a size, it is once, few, many or the class of an expanded clone; other rows omit it.

>TRBJ2-1|TRBV20-1|few|.
TGCAGTGCTAAGGAGGACAATGAGCAGTTCTTC
CSAKEDNEQFF
>TRBJ2-7|TRBV9|few|.
TGTGCCAGCAGCGTAGACGGGCCCTACGAGCAGTACTTC
CASSVDGPYEQYF
>TRBJ2-1|TRBV20-1|few|TRBD2
TGCAGTGGCGGGGGGGGATACAATGAGCAGTTCTTC
CSGGGGYNEQFF
>TRBJ2-5|TRBV7-7|.|TRBD2
TGTGCCAGCAGCTTCGGACTAGCGGGAGTGTATGAGACCCAGTACTTC
CASSFGLAGVYETQYF
>TRBJ1-5|TRBV7-8|.|.
TGTGCCAGCACCGCGTCAGGATGGCTAAATGGCAATCAGCCCCAGCATTTT
CASTASGWLNGNQPQHF
>TRBJ2-1|TRBV7-3|few|.
TGTGCCAGCAGCTCTGGAGCTGAGCAGTTCTTC
CASSSGAEQFF
>TRBJ2-3|TRBV9|few|.
TGTGCCAGCACAGGGATCACCACAGATACGCAGTATTTT
CASTGITTDTQYF
>TRBJ2-7|TRBV28|few|.
TGTGCCAGCAGACTGGGACGGTACGAGCAGTACTTC
CASRLGRYEQYF
>TRBJ1-2|TRBV2|few|.
TGTGCCAGCAGTGTGGACGGGAACTATGGCTACACCTTC
CASSVDGNYGYTF
>TRBJ2-3|TRBV10-3|few|.
TGTGCCATCAGTGAGTCTGTGGCTAGCCATCAAGACACAGATACGCAGTATTTT
CAISESVASHQDTDTQYF
>TRBJ1-1|TRBV12-3/TRBV12-4|.|.
TGTGCCAGCAGTTATTCCCAGGGCACTGAAGCTTTCTTT
CASSYSQGTEAFF